Listed below are T cell receptor beta chains from one sample, sequenced in a study of cytotoxic CD8 clonotypes in ibrutinib-treated CLL. The assay was immunoSEQ multiplex PCR, and TCRdb's table has in-frame clones only and misses some. This table holds 300,000 or so clones, 67% found once. This sample comprised PBMCs, obtained after 36 months of ibrutinib treatment. These TCRs come from a human donor with chronic lymphocytic leukemia. CDR3s include the opening cysteine and the closing phenylalanine or tryptophan. D genes are given only for firm matches. Not all rows give a size; the values are once, few, many and, for expanded clones, a class.

.	10	TRBV20-1	.	TRBJ2-1	CSARDDEQFF	TGCAGTGCTAGGGACGATGAGCAGTTCTTC
.	15	TRBV4-1	.	TRBJ1-2	CASSQDSTGGDGYTF	TGCGCCAGCAGCCAAGATTCTACAGGCGGGGATGGCTACACCTTC
few	14	TRBV19	TRBD1	TRBJ1-6	CASSGGQLNSPLHF	TGTGCCAGTAGTGGGGGACAGTTAAATTCACCCCTCCACTTT
.	15	TRBV18	.	TRBJ1-2	CASSPGAGNNYGYTF	TGTGCCAGCTCACCCGGGGCAGGCAATAACTATGGCTACACCTTC
few	15	TRBV15	TRBD1	TRBJ1-5	CATSRDRGHNQPQHF	TGTGCCACCAGCAGAGACAGGGGGCATAATCAGCCCCAGCATTTT
few	13	TRBV7-9	.	TRBJ1-5	CASSRTADQPQHF	TGTGCCAGCAGTCGGACGGCTGATCAGCCCCAGCATTTT
.	14	TRBV29-1	TRBD1	TRBJ2-1	CSVERTGSYNEQFF	TGCAGCGTTGAACGGACAGGCTCTTACAATGAGCAGTTCTTC
few	12	TRBV7-8	.	TRBJ1-2	CASSPKGGGYTF	TGTGCCAGCAGCCCAAAGGGGGGAGGCTACACCTTC
.	15	TRBV2	.	TRBJ2-1	CASSETNRDYNEQFF	TGTGCCAGCAGTGAGACTAACCGAGACTACAATGAGCAGTTCTTC
few	13	TRBV15	.	TRBJ2-7	CATSWERSYEQYF	TGTGCCACCAGCTGGGAACGGTCCTACGAGCAGTACTTC
.	13	TRBV28	TRBD2	TRBJ2-7	CASALAEPYEQYF	TGTGCCAGCGCACTAGCGGAACCCTACGAGCAGTACTTC
few	16	TRBV10-1	.	TRBJ2-2	CASSEFRGENTGELFF	TGCGCCAGCAGTGAGTTCCGCGGGGAGAACACCGGGGAGCTGTTTTTT
.	15	TRBV29-1	.	TRBJ2-3	CSVRGTRMVPDTQYF	TGCAGCGTTCGGGGCACGAGGATGGTACCAGATACGCAGTATTTT
.	17	TRBV2	.	TRBJ2-6	CASSEGQGYSGANVLTF	TGTGCCAGCAGTGAGGGACAAGGGTACTCTGGGGCCAACGTCCTGACTTTC
.	15	TRBV27	TRBD1	TRBJ2-7	CASSLGGRGPYEQYF	TGTGCCAGCAGCCTAGGGGGCAGGGGGCCTTACGAGCAGTACTTC
.	15	TRBV10-2	TRBD1	TRBJ1-6	CASSDTGGVNSPLHF	TGCGCCAGCAGTGATACAGGGGGCGTTAATTCACCCCTCCACTTT
.	11	TRBV20-1	.	TRBJ2-7	CSALARYEQYF	TGCAGTGCTCTTGCTCGCTACGAGCAGTACTTC
.	13	TRBV6-1	TRBD2	TRBJ2-7	CASLRGTPYEQYF	TGTGCCAGCTTGCGGGGGACTCCCTACGAGCAGTACTTC
.	18	TRBV4-1	TRBD1	TRBJ2-7	CASSQVVFGTGLIYEQYF	TGCGCCAGCAGCCAAGTGGTTTTTGGGACAGGGTTAATCTACGAGCAGTACTTC
.	15	TRBV28	TRBD1	TRBJ2-7	CASSPPGTGTYEQYF	TGTGCCAGCAGTCCACCCGGGACAGGGACCTACGAGCAGTACTTC
once	15	TRBV7-2	.	TRBJ1-2	CASSLGWQGRDGYTF	TGTGCCAGCAGCTTAGGTTGGCAGGGCAGGGATGGCTACACCTTC
.	17	TRBV11-3	.	TRBJ2-2	CASSLCRPRRGTGELFF	TGTGCCAGCAGCCTCTGCCGACCCCGGAGGGGCACCGGGGAGCTGTTTTTT